A single sample is the source of the 22 T cell receptor beta chains below, sequenced in a study of CXCR3-negative and CXCR3-positive naive CD8 T cells. Study results and limitations: TRB CDR3s were more hydrophobic in CXCR3-positive than in CXCR3-negative naive cells.

These receptors lack a known antigen. UMI-tagged TRB cDNA libraries were built via 5' RACE. After re-calling the 5' RACE reads, TCRdb lists one entry per CDR3 protein, DNA absent. This sample lists about 140,000 distinct CDR3 sequences; its ten largest clones have 0.4% to 0.5%. Sequenced input: naive CXCR3+ CD8+ T cells from blood. The subset is: CD45RO-CCR7+CD27+CD95- naive CD8+ T cells expressing CXCR3 (TNR3+). All receptors derive from a human donor in good health. Some clones in this sample may be carry-over from other donors' samples.

The rearrangement uses TRBV23-1 and TRBJ2-2. TRBV23-1 is classed as an ORF, of uncertain function. The CDR3 has 19 amino acids. CDR3: CASSQSRLGRNANTGELFF.

The chain has TRBV27 and TRBJ1-6; no DNA is available, so the TRBD1 call from TCRdb remains unchecked. This CDR3 is 13 amino acids long. Germline CDR1 MNHEY, CDR2 SMNVEV (reference sequence). The CDR3 sequence is CASNWGPNSPLHF.

J is TRBJ1-2 and V is TRBV2; TCRdb indicates TRBD1, and absent DNA this call remains unverified. The CDR3 consists of 17 residues. Germline CDR1 SNHLY, CDR2 FYNNEI. The CDR3 loop is CASSENRGQGFNYGYTF. Full variable domain (outside the CDR3, taken from reference TRBV2 and TRBJ1-2): EPEVTQTPSHQVTQMGQEVILRCVPISNHLYFYWYRQILGQKVEFLVSFYNNEISEKSEIFDDQFSVERPDGSNFTLKIRSTKLEDSAMYFCASSENRGQGFNYGYTFGSGTRLTVV.

Here the CDR3 reads CASTNSRDRVTYEQYF. The chain links TRBV6-5 to TRBJ2-7; the TRBD1 assignment by TCRdb is unverifiable without DNA. The CDR3 has 16 amino acids. Looked up from germline, CDR1 is MNHEY and CDR2 is SVGAGI.

The chain carries TRBV28 and TRBJ2-1; TCRdb outputs TRBD2, but without DNA this stays unchecked. There are 16 residues in the CDR3. The germline V gene has CDR1 MDHEN and CDR2 SYDVKM. This chain's CDR3 is CASSPFTSSLNNEQFF.

The genes are TRBV3-1 and TRBJ2-1; TCRdb proposes TRBD2, but this gene call is untestable without DNA. CDR1 is LGHDT, CDR2 YNNKEL, per germline (reference sequence). The CDR3 loop spans 18 amino acids. The CDR3 sequence is CASSQGAGASGAYNEQFF.

This chain uses TRBV14 with TRBJ1-1; TCRdb indicates TRBD1, and absent DNA this call remains unverified. In germline, CDR1 is SGHDN, CDR2 FVKESK. This CDR3 contains 17 residues. CDR3 region: CASSQDPPQGFNTEAFF.

The J gene is TRBJ2-7, the V gene TRBV7-9. Germline CDR1 reads SEHNR; CDR2 reads FQNEAQ (reference sequence). This CDR3 is built from 14 residues. CDR3 in amino acids: CASSFPGLSYEQYF.

The V call is TRBV4-3, the J call TRBJ2-5; without DNA, the TCRdb call of TRBD1 cannot be checked. The CDR3 runs 13 residues. Germline V gives CDR1 LGHNA, CDR2 YSLEER. CDR3 loop: CASSEDREETQYF.

The V call is TRBV12-3 or TRBV12-4, the J call TRBJ2-3; checking the TCRdb D call of TRBD1 is not possible without DNA. This CDR3 comprises 14 residues. CDR3 amino acids: CASSTTGQGNTQYF.

This chain links TRBV27 with TRBJ1-4; TCRdb names TRBD1, which stays unverified in the absence of DNA. Germline V gene lookup returns CDR1 MNHEY and CDR2 SMNVEV (reference sequence). The CDR3 contains 17 residues. This CDR3 reads CASSPNMVGGDDEKLFF. Filled out from reference TRBV27 and TRBJ1-4, the complete variable domain reads EAQVTQNPRYLITVTGKKLTVTCSQNMNHEYMSWYRQDPGLGLRQIYYSMNVEVTDKGDVPEGYKVSRKEKRNFPLILESPSPNQTSLYFCASSPNMVGGDDEKLFFGSGTQLSVL.

This chain links TRBV18 with TRBJ2-7; with no DNA, the TCRdb D assignment of TRBD1 cannot be verified. The germline CDR1 and CDR2 sequences are KGHSH and LQKENI. The CDR3 runs 14 residues. The CDR3 region is CASSPGQGSYEQYF. Full variable domain (outside the CDR3, taken from reference TRBV18 and TRBJ2-7): NAGVMQNPRHLVRRRGQEARLRCSPMKGHSHVYWYRQLPEEGLKFMVYLQKENIIDESGMPKERFSAEFPKEGPSILRIQQVVRGDSAAYFCASSPGQGSYEQYFGPGTRLTVT.

The chain links TRBV29-1 to TRBJ2-5. The germline gives CDR1 SQVTM, CDR2 ANQGSEA. The CDR3 spans 18 residues. This CDR3 is CSVEDPIRSAGLQETQYF.

This chain links TRBV28 with TRBJ1-6. The germline V gene has CDR1 MDHEN and CDR2 SYDVKM. CDR3 length: 14 amino acids. The CDR3 sequence: CASSPQSYNSPLHF.

The chain carries TRBV28 and TRBJ2-7; TCRdb proposes TRBD2, but this gene call is untestable without DNA. CDR1 and CDR2 (germline): MDHEN, SYDVKM. The CDR3 runs 14 residues. CDR3: CASNLGGWAYEQHF.

The chain uses TRBV4-3 and TRBJ2-3; TCRdb reports TRBD2, a call that lacks DNA to check it against. This CDR3 is 16 amino acids long. Germline V gene data show CDR1 as LGHNA and CDR2 as YSLEER. Here the CDR3 reads CASSQGPGGGTDTQYF.

This chain links TRBV7-3 with TRBJ2-1; TCRdb gives TRBD2 as the D gene, but with no DNA this cannot be confirmed. The germline gives CDR1 SGHTA, CDR2 FQGTGA. CDR3 length equals 18 residues. CDR3 residues: CASSTTSGRQPSYNEQFF.

The V call is TRBV28, the J call TRBJ2-2; the TCRdb call, TRBD1, lacks DNA for checking. Germline V lookup: CDR1 MDHEN, CDR2 SYDVKM. This CDR3 region has 18 residues. This chain's CDR3 is CASSTGVYPPTNTGELFF.

The chain links TRBV6-5 to TRBJ1-2; without DNA, the TCRdb call of TRBD1 cannot be checked. The germline V gene has CDR1 MNHEY and CDR2 SVGAGI. The CDR3 is 14 amino acids. The CDR3 region is CASSFGGAGYGYTF.

This chain uses TRBV7-2 with TRBJ2-6; there is no DNA to check the TCRdb D call of TRBD1. CDR1 and CDR2 (germline): SGHTA, FQGNSA. The CDR3 loop spans 19 amino acids. The CDR3 spells CASSQTPGTGGSGANVLTF.

This chain connects TRBV24-1 to TRBJ2-1; without DNA, the TCRdb call of TRBD1 cannot be checked. There are 14 residues in the CDR3. In germline, CDR1 is KGHDR, CDR2 SFDVKD. The CDR3 spells CATSGRVAGYEQFF.

The V gene is TRBV6-2 or TRBV6-3, the J gene TRBJ2-3; TCRdb indicates TRBD1, and absent DNA this call remains unverified. CDR3 size: 19 residues. Germline-derived CDR1 and CDR2 are MNHEY and SVGEGT. The CDR3: CASSYSSPGSGTSTDTQYF.